This T cell receptor (beta chain) was profiled in a study of a mutant IDH1 vaccine in newly diagnosed glioma. As for the study in general: Patients previously underwent radiotherapy, temozolomide, or both, and most underwent both.

Findings of the study overall: Detectable vaccine-induced immune responses arose in more than 85% of patients.

Per germline, CDR1 MRHNA and CDR2 SNTAGT. Unmatched junction bases numbered 7, after V lost 4 bases and J lost 8 bases. There are 15 residues in the CDR3. TCRdb's copy holds only in-frame clones and misses some; the assay was immunoSEQ multiplex PCR. The sample contains 30,000 to 35,000 clones, roughly 89% of which appear only once. Comment on this clone: Its antigen is currently unknown.

This sample's time point: week 47, end of study. Vaccination used 300 ug of mutant IDH1 20-mer peptide per dose, with topical imiquimod. The sequenced sample was PBMCs, obtained from a glioma patient whose treatment included an IDH1 peptide vaccine. The chain uses TRBV6-4 and TRBJ2-1; TRBD2 agrees at 11 bases. This clonotype originated in a middle-aged man with glioma. As DNA, the CDR3 is TGTGCCAGCAGTGTCGTTAGCGGGGGGGCGGATGAGCAGTTCTTC. This codes for CASSVVSGGADEQFF.